Presented here are 10 T cell receptor beta chains from one specimen sequenced in a study of T cell responses to AZD1222 COVID-19 vaccine. The method was immunoSEQ multiplex PCR; TCRdb's version includes in-frame clones alone and lacks a portion of them. The table records approximately 100,000 clones, roughly 89% of them present only once. Sequencing used peripheral blood, obtained on day 0 of AZD1222 vaccination. All receptors derive from an adult in good health.

Here the CDR3 DNA reads TGTGCCAGCAGTTTCTATAGCAATCAGCCCCAGCATTTT. This encodes CASSFYSNQPQHF. V is TRBV28 and J is TRBJ1-5; D not certain. Trimming left V 3 bases short and J 0 bases short, with 3 bases between. This CDR3 spans 13 amino acids. In germline, CDR1 is MDHEN, CDR2 SYDVKM.

The chain is built from TRBV27 and TRBJ2-7; D call uncertain. Germline-derived CDR1 and CDR2 are MNHEY and SMNVEV (reference sequence). This CDR3 is built from 14 residues. V dropped 6 bases and J dropped 6 bases, with 18 bases sitting between them. The CDR3 reads CASSPRSPLGEQYF. The CDR3 DNA sequence: TGTGCCAGCAGCCCAAGATCCCCACTTGGCGAGCAGTACTTC.

Written as DNA, the CDR3 is TGTGCCAGCAGTTCAGACAGCCAAGAGACCCAGTACTTC. Protein: CASSSDSQETQYF. The chain links TRBV28 to TRBJ2-5; maybe TRBD1 (5 bases). The CDR3 extends over 13 amino acids. V lost 4 bases, J lost 1 base, and 7 bases lay in between. Germline CDR1 and CDR2: MDHEN and SYDVKM.

V and J are TRBV2 and TRBJ2-7; D remains unclear. CDR3 length: 13 residues. Trimming cost V 8 bases and J 3 bases, with 14 bases left between them. The germline gives CDR1 SNHLY, CDR2 FYNNEI. The CDR3 nucleotides are TGTGCCAGCGAAGGATTCGGCGGCTACGAGCAGTACTTC. Translated, it gives CASEGFGGYEQYF.

This chain joins TRBV9 and TRBJ2-7, with a possible D match to TRBD2 (5 bases). CDR1 is SGDLS and CDR2 is YYNGEE in the germline V gene. The V end was cut by 4 bases, the J end by 7 bases, with 12 bases between. The CDR3 runs 12 residues. As DNA, the CDR3 is TGTGCCAGCAGCCCCTCTGGGAGAGAGCAGTACTTC. Protein: CASSPSGREQYF.

The table lists this clone with a few counts. The V and J genes are TRBV10-1 and TRBJ1-2; D uncertain. Germline assignment: CDR1 WNHNN and CDR2 SYGVQD (reference sequence). This CDR3 region has 14 residues. V lost 4 bases to trimming and J lost 8 bases, with 17 bases between them. In nucleotides, the CDR3 is TGCGCCAGCAGTGTTCTATCCTGGCGGTGGGGCTACACCTTC. This translates into CASSVLSWRWGYTF.

The chain links TRBV10-2 to TRBJ1-1; no reliable D call. CDR3 length: 13 amino acids. Germline values: CDR1 WSHSY, CDR2 SAAADI. The V end lost 0 bases, the J end lost 7 bases, and 9 bases lay between the germline ends. The CDR3 sequence is CASSESAFVEAFF. The CDR3 nucleotides read TGCGCCAGCAGTGAGTCGGCTTTCGTTGAAGCTTTCTTT.

The rearrangement joins TRBV9 to TRBJ1-6, with D tentatively TRBD1 (6 bases). Germline V CDR1 and CDR2: SGDLS, YYNGEE. Trimming left V 4 bases short and J 3 bases short, with 11 bases between. CDR3 size: 15 residues. The CDR3 DNA sequence: TGTGCCAGCAGCATCCGGGACAACTATAATTCACCCCTCCACTTT. Translation gives CASSIRDNYNSPLHF.

Worth noting for this clone: The same CDR3 arises from other DNA sequences in this sample as well. The V gene is TRBV7-2, the J gene TRBJ1-5; D might be TRBD1 (6 bases). CDR3 length: 15 amino acids. The ends were cut back, 3 bases at V and 0 bases at J, with 9 bases in the middle. Germline CDR1 and CDR2: SGHTA and FQGNSA. This CDR3 reads CASSLGGLSNQPQHF. Here the CDR3 DNA reads TGTGCCAGCAGCTTGGGGGGGCTTAGCAATCAGCCCCAGCATTTT.

The genes are TRBV27 and TRBJ1-6; 12 bases match TRBD1. The CDR3 covers 14 residues. V shed 5 bases, J shed 10 bases, and the junction held 3 bases outside the gene matches. Germline V gives CDR1 MNHEY, CDR2 SMNVEV (reference sequence). This CDR3 reads CASSLGTGGSPLHF. CDR3 nucleotide sequence: TGTGCCAGCAGTCTAGGGACAGGGGGCTCACCCCTCCACTTT.